This record concerns one T cell receptor beta chain sequence. The ends lost 2 bases at V and 2 bases at J; junction bases unmatched: 6. The CDR3 has 18 residues. The V gene's germline CDR1 is MNHEY and CDR2 SVGAGI. TCRdb itself ran the PCR reads through MiXCR, one entry per CDR3 protein. The data show just over 20,000 distinct CDR3 sequences, roughly three fifths seen once. These data are taken from a study of vaccination and CD4 T cells after COVID-19. This clonotype originated in a human donor who had recovered from COVID-19. Specimen: CD4+ T cells from blood, collected before SARS-CoV-2 vaccination. The chain employs TRBV6-5 and TRBJ2-3; 14 positions match TRBD2. CDR3 amino acids: CASSYRGTSGRYTDTQYF. CDR3 nucleotides: TGTGCCAGCAGTTACCGCGGGACTAGCGGGAGATACACAGATACGCAGTATTTT.